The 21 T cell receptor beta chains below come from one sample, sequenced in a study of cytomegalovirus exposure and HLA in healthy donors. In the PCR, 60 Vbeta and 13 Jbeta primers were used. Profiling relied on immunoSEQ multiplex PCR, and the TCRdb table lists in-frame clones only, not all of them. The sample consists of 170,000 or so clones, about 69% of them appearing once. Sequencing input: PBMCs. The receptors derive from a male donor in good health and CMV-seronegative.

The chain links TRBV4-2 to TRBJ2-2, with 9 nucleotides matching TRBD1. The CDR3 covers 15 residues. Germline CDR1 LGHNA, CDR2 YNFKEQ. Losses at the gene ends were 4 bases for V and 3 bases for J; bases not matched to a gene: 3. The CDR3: CASSPRTGDTGELFF. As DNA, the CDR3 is TGTGCCAGCAGCCCCCGGACAGGGGACACCGGGGAGCTGTTTTTT.

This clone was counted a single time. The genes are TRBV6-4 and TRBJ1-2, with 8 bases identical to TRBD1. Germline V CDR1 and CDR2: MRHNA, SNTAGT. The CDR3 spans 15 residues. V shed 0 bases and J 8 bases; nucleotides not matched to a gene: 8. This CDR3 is CASSDSGTGLAGYTF. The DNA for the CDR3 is TGTGCCAGCAGTGACTCGGGGACAGGACTGGCGGGCTACACCTTC.

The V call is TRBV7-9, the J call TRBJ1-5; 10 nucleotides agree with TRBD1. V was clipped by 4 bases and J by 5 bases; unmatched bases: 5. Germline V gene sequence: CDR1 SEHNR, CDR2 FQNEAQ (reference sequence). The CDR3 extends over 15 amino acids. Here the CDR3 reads CASSSTGGEDQPQHF. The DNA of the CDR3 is TGTGCCAGCAGCTCGACAGGGGGCGAGGATCAGCCCCAGCATTTT. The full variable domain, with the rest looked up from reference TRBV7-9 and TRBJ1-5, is DTGVSQNPRHKITKRGQNVTFRCDPISEHNRLYWYRQTLGQGPEFLTYFQNEAQLEKSRLLSDRFSAERPKGSFSTLEIQRTEQGDSAMYLCASSSTGGEDQPQHFGDGTRLSIL.

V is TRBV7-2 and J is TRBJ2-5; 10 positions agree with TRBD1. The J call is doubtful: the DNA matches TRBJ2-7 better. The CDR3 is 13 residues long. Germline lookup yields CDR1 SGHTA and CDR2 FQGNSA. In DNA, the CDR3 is TGTGCCAGCAGCCGGGGACAGGGGCTCGAGCAGTACTTC. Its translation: CASSRGQGLEQYF.

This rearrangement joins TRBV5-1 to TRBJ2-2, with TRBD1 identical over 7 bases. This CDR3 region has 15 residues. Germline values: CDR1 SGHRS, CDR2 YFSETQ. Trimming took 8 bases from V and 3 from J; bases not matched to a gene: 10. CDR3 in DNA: TGCGCCAGTAGCCGTGACAGGGTTGACACCGGGGAGCTGTTTTTT. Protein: CASSRDRVDTGELFF.

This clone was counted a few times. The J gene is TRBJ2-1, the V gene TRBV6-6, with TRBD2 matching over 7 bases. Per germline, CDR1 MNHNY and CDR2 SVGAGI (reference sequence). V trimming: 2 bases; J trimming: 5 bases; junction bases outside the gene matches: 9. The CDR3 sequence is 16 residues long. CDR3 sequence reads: CASSYPPGGSDNEQFF. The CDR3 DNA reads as TGTGCCAGCAGTTACCCTCCGGGCGGGAGCGACAATGAGCAGTTCTTC.

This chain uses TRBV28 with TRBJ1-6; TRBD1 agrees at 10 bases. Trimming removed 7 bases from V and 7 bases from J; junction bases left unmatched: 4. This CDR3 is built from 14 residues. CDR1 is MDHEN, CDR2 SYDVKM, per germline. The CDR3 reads CASTRDRGNSPLHF. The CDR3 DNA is TGTGCCAGCACCCGGGACAGGGGAAATTCACCCCTCCACTTT.

The CDR3 protein is CASRIRGYAQPQHF. CDR3 nucleotide sequence: TGTGCCAGCCGAATTAGGGGTTACGCACAGCCCCAGCATTTT. The rearrangement links TRBV27 to TRBJ1-5, with D tentatively TRBD1 (5 bases). This CDR3 is 14 amino acids long. Trimming stripped 8 bases from V and 7 bases from J, with 18 bases between. CDR1 and CDR2 (germline): MNHEY, SMNVEV (reference sequence).

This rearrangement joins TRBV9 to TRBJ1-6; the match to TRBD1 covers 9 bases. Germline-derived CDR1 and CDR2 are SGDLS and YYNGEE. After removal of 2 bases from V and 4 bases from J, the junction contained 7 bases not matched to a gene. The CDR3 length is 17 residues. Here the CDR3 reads CASSVGDRGNYNSPLHF. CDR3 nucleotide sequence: TGTGCCAGCAGCGTCGGTGACAGGGGGAATTATAATTCACCCCTCCACTTT. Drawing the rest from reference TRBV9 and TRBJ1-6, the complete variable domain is DSGVTQTPKHLITATGQRVTLRCSPRSGDLSVYWYQQSLDQGLQFLIQYYNGEERAKGNILERFSAQQFPDLHSELNLSSLELGDSALYFCASSVGDRGNYNSPLHFGNGTRLTVT.

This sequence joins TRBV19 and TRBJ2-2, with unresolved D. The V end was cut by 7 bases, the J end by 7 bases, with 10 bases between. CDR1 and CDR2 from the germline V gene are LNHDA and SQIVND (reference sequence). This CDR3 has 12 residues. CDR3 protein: CASNLRVGELFF. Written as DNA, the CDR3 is TGTGCCAGTAACCTAAGAGTCGGGGAGCTGTTTTTT.

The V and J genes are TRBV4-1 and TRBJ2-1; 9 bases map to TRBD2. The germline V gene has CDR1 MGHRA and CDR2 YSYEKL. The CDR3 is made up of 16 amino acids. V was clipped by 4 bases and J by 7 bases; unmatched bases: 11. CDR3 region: CASSPAGGRVGNEQFF. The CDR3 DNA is TGCGCCAGCAGCCCCGCTGGCGGGAGGGTGGGGAATGAGCAGTTCTTC.

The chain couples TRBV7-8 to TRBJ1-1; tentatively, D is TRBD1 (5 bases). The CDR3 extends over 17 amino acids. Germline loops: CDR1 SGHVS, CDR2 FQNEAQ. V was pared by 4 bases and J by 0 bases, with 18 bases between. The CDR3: CASSSPAGGVMNTEAFF. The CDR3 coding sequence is TGTGCCAGCAGCTCCCCCGCGGGGGGGGTGATGAACACTGAAGCTTTCTTT.

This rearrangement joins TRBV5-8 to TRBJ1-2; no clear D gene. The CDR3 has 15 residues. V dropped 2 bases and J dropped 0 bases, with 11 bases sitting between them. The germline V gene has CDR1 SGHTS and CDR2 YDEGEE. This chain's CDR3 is CASSFRRQANYGYTF. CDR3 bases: TGTGCCAGCAGCTTTCGGCGTCAGGCTAACTATGGCTACACCTTC.

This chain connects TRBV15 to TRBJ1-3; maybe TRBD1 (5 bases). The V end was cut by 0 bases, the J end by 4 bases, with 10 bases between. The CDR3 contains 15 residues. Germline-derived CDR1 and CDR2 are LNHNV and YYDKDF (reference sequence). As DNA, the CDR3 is TGTGCCACCAGCAGAGAGTCGACAGTCGGAAACACCATATATTTT. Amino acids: CATSRESTVGNTIYF.

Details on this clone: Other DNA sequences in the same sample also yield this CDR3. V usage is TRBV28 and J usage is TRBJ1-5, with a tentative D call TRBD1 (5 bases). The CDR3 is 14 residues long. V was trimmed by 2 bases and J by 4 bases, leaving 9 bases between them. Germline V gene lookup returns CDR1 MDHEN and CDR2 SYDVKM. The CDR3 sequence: CASSLGGENQPQHF. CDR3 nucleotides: TGTGCCAGCAGTTTAGGGGGGGAGAATCAGCCCCAGCATTTT.

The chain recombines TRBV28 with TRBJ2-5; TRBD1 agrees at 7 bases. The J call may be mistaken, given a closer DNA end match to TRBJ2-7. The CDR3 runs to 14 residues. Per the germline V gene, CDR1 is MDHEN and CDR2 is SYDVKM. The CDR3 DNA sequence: TGTGCCAGCAGTTTATTGGCCAGGGGGTACGAGCAGTACTTC. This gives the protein CASSLLARGYEQYF.

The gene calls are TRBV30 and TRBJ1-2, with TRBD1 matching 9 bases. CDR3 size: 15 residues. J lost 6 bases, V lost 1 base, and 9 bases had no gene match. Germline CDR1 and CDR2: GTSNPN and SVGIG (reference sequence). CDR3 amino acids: CAWSARNRGRDGYTF. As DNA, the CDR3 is TGTGCCTGGAGTGCTAGGAACAGGGGGCGCGATGGCTACACCTTC.

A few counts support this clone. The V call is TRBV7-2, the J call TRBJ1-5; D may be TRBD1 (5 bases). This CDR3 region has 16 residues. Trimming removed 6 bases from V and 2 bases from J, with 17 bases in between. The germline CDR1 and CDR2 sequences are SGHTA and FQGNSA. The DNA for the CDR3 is TGTGCCAGCAGGGGGCTTGGGGTGGCGGGCAATCAGCCCCAGCATTTT. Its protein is CASRGLGVAGNQPQHF.

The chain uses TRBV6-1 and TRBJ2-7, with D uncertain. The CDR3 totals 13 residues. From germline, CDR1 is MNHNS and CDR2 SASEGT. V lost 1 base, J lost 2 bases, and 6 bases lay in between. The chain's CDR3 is CASSEVRTYEQYF. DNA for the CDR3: TGTGCCAGCAGTGAAGTGCGGACCTACGAGCAGTACTTC.

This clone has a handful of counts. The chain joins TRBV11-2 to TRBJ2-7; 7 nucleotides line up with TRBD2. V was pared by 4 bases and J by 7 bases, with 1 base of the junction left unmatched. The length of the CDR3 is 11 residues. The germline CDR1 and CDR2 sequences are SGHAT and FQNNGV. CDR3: CASSSGGEQYF. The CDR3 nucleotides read TGTGCCAGCAGCTCCGGGGGGGAGCAGTACTTC.

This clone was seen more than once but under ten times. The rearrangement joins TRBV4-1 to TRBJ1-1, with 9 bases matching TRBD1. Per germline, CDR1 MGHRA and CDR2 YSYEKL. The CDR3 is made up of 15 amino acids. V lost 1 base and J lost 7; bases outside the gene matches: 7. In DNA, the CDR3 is TGCGCCAGCAGCCAAGTAGACAGGGGGAGTAATGAAGCTTTCTTT. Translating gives CASSQVDRGSNEAFF.